Each of the 29 T cell receptor beta chains below was sequenced from the same sample in a study of T-cell memory formation after mild COVID-19. TCRdb reprocessed the 5' RACE reads with MiXCR, giving one entry per CDR3 protein. The profile shows 400,000 to 500,000 distinct CDR3 sequences, approximately 19% of them singletons. The sample consisted of PBMCs or a T cell subset sorted from them (not recorded which). All receptors come from a man between 18 and 35 years old who had mild COVID-19 (a few samples of this study predate the infection). Cell type and time point are not known.

This chain connects TRBV25-1 to TRBJ2-3; D not certain. Between the trimmed V and J ends, which lost 8 bases and 1 base, there was a span of 7 bases. CDR1 and CDR2 from the germline V gene are MGHDK and SYGVNS. The CDR3 sequence is 12 residues long. DNA of the CDR3: TGTGCCAGCGGTGTACGCACAGATACGCAGTATTTT. Amino acid sequence: CASGVRTDTQYF.

This sequence joins TRBV5-1 and TRBJ1-1; D is perhaps TRBD1 (6 bases). Germline V gene lookup returns CDR1 SGHRS and CDR2 YFSETQ. V lost 0 bases to trimming and J lost 5 bases, with 11 bases between them. This CDR3 is built from 14 residues. DNA of the CDR3: TGCGCCAGCAGCTTGGTCGGGCAGGGGACTGAAGCTTTCTTT. Residues: CASSLVGQGTEAFF. The full variable domain, completed using reference TRBV5-1 and TRBJ1-1, is KAGVTQTPRYLIKTRGQQVTLSCSPISGHRSVSWYQQTPGQGLQFLFEYFSETQRNKGNFPGRFSGRQFSNSRSEMNVSTLELGDSALYLCASSLVGQGTEAFFGQGTRLTVV.

The chain couples TRBV6-2 or TRBV6-3 to TRBJ1-5; TRBD1 matches 8 bases. Germline trimming cut 2 bases from V and 4 bases from J; bases unmatched to any gene: 16. CDR1 and CDR2 (germline): MNHEY, SVGEGT. The CDR3 totals 19 residues. The CDR3 DNA reads as TGTGCCAGCAGTTACCCCAATATCCTCCGGGACAGGCCTAATCAGCCCCAGCATTTT. This gives the protein CASSYPNILRDRPNQPQHF.

This sequence joins TRBV24-1 and TRBJ2-3; tentatively, D is TRBD2 (5 bases). This CDR3 spans 14 amino acids. Deletions cut 3 bases from V and 5 bases from J, with 11 bases between. Germline-derived CDR1 and CDR2 are KGHDR and SFDVKD. The chain's CDR3 is CATSDAGAGDTQYF. CDR3 coding DNA: TGTGCCACCAGTGATGCAGGTGCGGGAGATACGCAGTATTTT.

This rearrangement joins TRBV12-3 or TRBV12-4 to TRBJ1-6; 7 positions match TRBD1. Trimming took 3 bases from V and 10 from J; bases not matched to a gene: 6. The CDR3 is 14 amino acids. Here the CDR3 reads CASSFRGEGSPLHF. CDR3 nucleotides: TGTGCCAGCAGTTTCAGGGGGGAAGGCTCACCCCTCCACTTT.

This chain joins TRBV6-5 and TRBJ2-2; the D gene is possibly TRBD1 (6 bases). Trimming removed 6 bases from V and 8 bases from J, with 10 bases in between. Looked up from germline, CDR1 is MNHEY and CDR2 is SVGAGI. The length of the CDR3 is 12 residues. CDR3 in DNA: TGTGCCAGCAGACAGGGTTTGGGGGAGCTGTTTTTT. Translated: CASRQGLGELFF.

This clonotype was seen just once. The rearrangement links TRBV24-1 to TRBJ2-5; D is perhaps TRBD1 (6 bases). The V gene's germline CDR1 is KGHDR and CDR2 SFDVKD. V lost 7 bases and J 4 bases, leaving 15 bases between the germline ends. This CDR3 has 14 amino acids. The CDR3 sequence: CATRGPVGGETQYF. DNA of the CDR3: TGTGCCACCAGGGGCCCCGTAGGGGGAGAGACCCAGTACTTC.

V gene TRBV6-5 combines with J gene TRBJ2-3, with 13 bases identical to TRBD2. The CDR3 totals 16 residues. The V gene end was trimmed by 0 bases and the J gene end by 6 bases; junction bases not matched to a gene: 3. Per the germline V gene, CDR1 is MNHEY and CDR2 is SVGAGI. CDR3 nucleotide sequence: TGTGCCAGCAGTTACTCGACTAGCGGGGGGTCGGATACGCAGTATTTT. Amino acid sequence: CASSYSTSGGSDTQYF.

The V call is TRBV10-3, the J call TRBJ2-3, with 8 positions matching TRBD2. V was pared by 6 bases and J by 2 bases, with 10 bases of the junction left unmatched. The CDR3 loop spans 16 amino acids. The germline CDR1 and CDR2 sequences are ENHRY and SYGVKD. CDR3 region: CAIRGVPRGATDTQYF. The CDR3 region has the DNA TGTGCCATCAGAGGAGTACCGCGGGGGGCCACAGATACGCAGTATTTT.

This clonotype was observed a handful of times. This chain connects TRBV6-2 or TRBV6-3 to TRBJ2-5; the D gene is possibly TRBD2 (6 bases). The CDR3 sequence is 16 residues long. From germline, CDR1 is MNHEY and CDR2 SVGEGT. Between the trimmed V and J ends, which lost 2 bases and 5 bases, there was a span of 18 bases. The CDR3 DNA is TGTGCCAGCAGTTACCTCCCATCGGAGGGGCGTGAGACCCAGTACTTC. It codes for CASSYLPSEGRETQYF.

This rearrangement joins TRBV6-5 to TRBJ2-1; D tentatively reads TRBD1 or TRBD2 (5 bases each). CDR3 length: 14 amino acids. Trimming left V 4 bases short and J 3 bases short, with 10 bases between. CDR1 is MNHEY and CDR2 is SVGAGI in the germline V gene. The CDR3 DNA reads as TGTGCCAGCAGTTCAGTGGGGGTCTACAATGAGCAGTTCTTC. Its protein product is CASSSVGVYNEQFF.

This chain joins TRBV28 and TRBJ2-5; 9 bases match TRBD2. The V segment lost 10 bases and the J segment 5 bases; nucleotides outside the gene matches: 8. This CDR3 has 13 residues. Germline loops: CDR1 MDHEN, CDR2 SYDVKM. DNA of the CDR3: TGTGCCACCGGTCGCGGGGGGGTGGAGACCCAGTACTTC. It yields the protein CATGRGGVETQYF.

This chain connects TRBV5-1 to TRBJ1-6, with D unclear. The CDR3 is 15 residues long. V lost 0 bases to trimming and J lost 0 bases, with 4 bases between them. Germline V gives CDR1 SGHRS, CDR2 YFSETQ. The DNA for the CDR3 is TGCGCCAGCAGCTTGGATGTCTCCTATAATTCACCCCTCCACTTT. Encoded protein: CASSLDVSYNSPLHF.

The chain recombines TRBV5-1 with TRBJ1-6; tentative D call: TRBD1 (6 bases). Per germline, CDR1 SGHRS and CDR2 YFSETQ. The CDR3 is 14 residues long. Trimming took off 1 base at V and 7 bases at J, with 9 bases between the two ends. DNA for the CDR3: TGCGCCAGCAGCTTGACAGGGTTGAATTCACCCCTCCACTTT. Its protein product is CASSLTGLNSPLHF.

The sample holds one count of this clonotype. The J gene is TRBJ2-3, the V gene TRBV29-1; 8 nucleotides line up with TRBD2. CDR3 length equals 12 residues. Germline CDR1 and CDR2: SQVTM and ANQGSEA. Trimming removed 4 bases from V and 6 bases from J; junction bases left unmatched: 3. The CDR3 DNA sequence: TGCAGCGTTGGCGGGGGGCCTGATACGCAGTATTTT. Translated: CSVGGGPDTQYF.

The rearrangement uses TRBV14 and TRBJ2-3; perhaps TRBD2 as D (6 bases). The CDR3 loop spans 13 amino acids. The germline CDR1 and CDR2 sequences are SGHDN and FVKESK. Trimming cost V 5 bases and J 10 bases, with 16 bases left between them. The CDR3 region is CASSTGLLGAQYF. The CDR3 region has the DNA TGTGCCAGCAGCACGGGACTGCTCGGTGCGCAGTATTTT. Using reference TRBV14 and TRBJ2-3 for the parts outside the CDR3, the full variable domain is EAGVTQFPSHSVIEKGQTVTLRCDPISGHDNLYWYRRVMGKEIKFLLHFVKESKQDESGMPNNRFLAERTGGTYSTLKVQPAELEDSGVYFCASSTGLLGAQYFGPGTRLTVL.

The chain recombines TRBV30 with TRBJ2-5, with 10 bases fitting TRBD2. There are 15 residues in the CDR3. CDR1 is GTSNPN, CDR2 SVGIG, per germline (reference sequence). With V trimmed by 0 bases and J by 5 bases, 6 bases remained unmatched. CDR3 in DNA: TGTGCCTGGAGTGTACGGAGCGGGGGGGCGGAGACCCAGTACTTC. Its translation is CAWSVRSGGAETQYF.

This clonotype appeared a few times. This sequence joins TRBV4-2 and TRBJ2-2, with a tentative D call TRBD2 (5 bases). The CDR3 extends over 19 amino acids. CDR1 and CDR2 from the germline V gene are LGHNA and YNFKEQ. V was clipped by 1 base and J by 3 bases, with 21 bases between them. CDR3 nucleotides: TGTGCCAGCAGCCAAGCCATAAACCGGGGTATAACTTACACCGGGGAGCTGTTTTTT. Translated: CASSQAINRGITYTGELFF.

This clonotype was detected only a few times. This chain uses TRBV7-9 with TRBJ2-7, with D uncertain. Germline V gene lookup returns CDR1 SEHNR and CDR2 FQNEAQ (reference sequence). This CDR3 has 15 amino acids. The V end was cut by 0 bases, the J end by 0 bases, with 9 bases between. The CDR3 DNA follows: TGTGCCAGCAGCTTAGCTAGCCAGAGCTCCTACGAGCAGTACTTC. Translated: CASSLASQSSYEQYF.

This clonotype was seen only a few times. This chain joins TRBV4-3 and TRBJ2-3; TRBD2 aligns across 7 bases. Per the germline V gene, CDR1 is LGHNA and CDR2 is YSLEER. V shed 3 bases and J 2 bases; nucleotides not matched to a gene: 5. The CDR3 is 15 residues long. The CDR3 sequence: CASSQDWDYTDTQYF. The CDR3 nucleotides read TGCGCCAGCAGCCAGGACTGGGACTACACAGATACGCAGTATTTT.

J is TRBJ1-1 and V is TRBV12-3 or TRBV12-4; 7 bases fit TRBD1. After removal of 3 bases from V and 7 bases from J, the junction contained 5 bases not matched to a gene. The CDR3 has 13 residues. CDR3 nucleotides: TGTGCCAGCAGTTTGCACAGGGGCATTGAAGCTTTCTTT. It translates to CASSLHRGIEAFF.

This clonotype has only a few counts. The J gene is TRBJ1-3, the V gene TRBV6-2 or TRBV6-3; D remains ambiguous. The CDR3 sequence is 11 residues long. V gave up 6 bases and J gave up 9 bases, with 9 bases separating them. From germline, CDR1 is MNHEY and CDR2 SVGEGT. The CDR3 DNA reads TGTGCCAGCAGAGCTTCGAGCACCATATATTTT. Translating gives CASRASSTIYF.

In its sample, this clonotype was seen a few times. The V and J genes are TRBV5-6 and TRBJ2-1; D ambiguous. The CDR3 extends over 13 amino acids. Germline lookup yields CDR1 SGHDT and CDR2 YYEEEE. V was pared by 0 bases and J by 6 bases, with 7 bases between. This CDR3 is CASSLVSLNEQFF. In nucleotides, the CDR3 is TGTGCCAGCAGCTTGGTCAGCCTCAATGAGCAGTTCTTC.

The chain links TRBV13 to TRBJ2-1; 8 positions match TRBD2. The length of the CDR3 is 16 residues. CDR1 is PRHDT and CDR2 is FYEKMQ in the germline V gene (reference sequence). J gave up 0 bases and V 5 bases, and 6 bases lay outside the gene matches. CDR3: CASSKIAGSSYNEQFF. CDR3 DNA sequence: TGTGCCAGCAGCAAAATAGCGGGGAGCTCCTACAATGAGCAGTTCTTC.

The chain links TRBV4-1 to TRBJ2-5; D gene unclear. Trimming stripped 3 bases from V and 2 bases from J, with 19 bases between. This CDR3 is built from 17 residues. Germline V gene sequence: CDR1 MGHRA, CDR2 YSYEKL. Here the CDR3 DNA reads TGCGCCAGCAGCCACACCTCCCTCCTCGGGCCACAAGAGACCCAGTACTTC. Translating gives CASSHTSLLGPQETQYF.

In this sample, this clonotype turned up a few times. The rearrangement links TRBV7-2 to TRBJ2-2; D might be TRBD2 (6 bases). V was cut by 5 bases and J by 7 bases, with 11 bases left in between. This CDR3 is built from 13 residues. The V gene's germline CDR1 is SGHTA and CDR2 FQGNSA. The CDR3 DNA reads as TGTGCCAGCAGCGTGGGGCGGGGCGGGGAGCTGTTTTTT. The encoded protein is CASSVGRGGELFF. The variable domain in full, completed from reference TRBV7-2 and TRBJ2-2, reads GAGVSQSPSNKVTEKGKDVELRCDPISGHTALYWYRQSLGQGLEFLIYFQGNSAPDKSGLPSDRFSAERTGGSVSTLTIQRTQQEDSAVYLCASSVGRGGELFFGEGSRLTVL.

This clonotype was seen once. V usage is TRBV10-3 and J usage is TRBJ1-1, with 8 bases matching TRBD1. Trimming at V came to 4 bases and at J to 0 bases, leaving 4 bases not matched to a gene. The germline V gene has CDR1 ENHRY and CDR2 SYGVKD. The length of the CDR3 is 15 residues. Written as DNA, the CDR3 is TGTGCCATCAGTGCGATGGGACAGGTGAACACTGAAGCTTTCTTT. Amino acids: CAISAMGQVNTEAFF.

This clonotype has only a few counts. V usage is TRBV20-1 and J usage is TRBJ2-5; 12 bases align to TRBD2. CDR3 length equals 14 residues. V shed 5 bases and J 5 bases; nucleotides not matched to a gene: 6. CDR1 is DFQATT and CDR2 is SNEGSKA in the germline V gene (reference sequence). The CDR3 region is CSAAILAGGETQYF. CDR3 DNA: TGCAGTGCTGCAATCCTAGCGGGGGGGGAGACCCAGTACTTC.

This clonotype was counted only a few times. The chain couples TRBV6-1 to TRBJ1-2; 8 bases agree with TRBD1. Trimming at V came to 4 bases and at J to 6 bases, leaving 10 bases not matched to a gene. The CDR3 covers 15 residues. Germline values: CDR1 MNHNS, CDR2 SASEGT. For the CDR3, the DNA is TGTGCCAGCAGTGGCCTCGGACAGGGAGGGAATGGCTACACCTTC. Its translation is CASSGLGQGGNGYTF.